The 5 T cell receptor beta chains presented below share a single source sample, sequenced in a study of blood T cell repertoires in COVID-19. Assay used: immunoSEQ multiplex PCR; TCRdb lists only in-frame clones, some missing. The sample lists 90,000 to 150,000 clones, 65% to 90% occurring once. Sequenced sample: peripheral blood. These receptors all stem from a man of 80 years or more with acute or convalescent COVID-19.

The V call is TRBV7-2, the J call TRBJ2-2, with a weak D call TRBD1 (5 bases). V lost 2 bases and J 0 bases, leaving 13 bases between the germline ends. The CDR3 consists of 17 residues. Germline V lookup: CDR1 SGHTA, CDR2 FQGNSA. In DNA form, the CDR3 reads TGTGCCAGCAGCTTAAGAAGGGGATTCGCGAACACCGGGGAGCTGTTTTTT. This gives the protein CASSLRRGFANTGELFF.

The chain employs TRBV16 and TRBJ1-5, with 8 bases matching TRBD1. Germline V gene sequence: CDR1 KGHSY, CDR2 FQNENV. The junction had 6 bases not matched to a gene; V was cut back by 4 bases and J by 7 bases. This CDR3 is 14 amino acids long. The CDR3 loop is CASSPGTGGQPQHF. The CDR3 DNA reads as TGTGCCAGCAGCCCAGGGACAGGCGGCCAGCCCCAGCATTTT.

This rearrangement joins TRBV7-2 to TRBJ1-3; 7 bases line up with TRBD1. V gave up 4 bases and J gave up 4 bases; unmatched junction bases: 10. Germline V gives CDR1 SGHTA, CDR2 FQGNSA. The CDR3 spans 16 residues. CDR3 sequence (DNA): TGTGCCAGCAGCTCCTTGGACAGGCCTATCGGAAACACCATATATTTT. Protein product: CASSSLDRPIGNTIYF.

CDR3 amino acids: CASRLAGGPDTQYF. The DNA for the CDR3 is TGTGCCAGTAGGCTAGCGGGGGGCCCAGATACGCAGTATTTT. V gene TRBV19 combines with J gene TRBJ2-3; 11 bases are a match to TRBD2. Trimming cost V 6 bases and J 4 bases; bases outside gene matches: 3. Germline CDR1 is LNHDA and CDR2 is SQIVND (reference sequence). This CDR3 is 14 amino acids long.

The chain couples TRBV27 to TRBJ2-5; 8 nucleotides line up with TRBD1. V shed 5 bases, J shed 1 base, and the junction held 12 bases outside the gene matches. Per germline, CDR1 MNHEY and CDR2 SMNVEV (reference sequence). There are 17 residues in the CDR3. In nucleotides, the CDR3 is TGTGCCAGCAGTATATTACGACAGGGGATCCTCCAAGAGACCCAGTACTTC. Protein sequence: CASSILRQGILQETQYF.